This T cell receptor beta chain was recovered during a study of early T cells in non-severe SARS-CoV-2 infection. Study details: From unsorted whole blood, bulk RNA was sequenced, and the chains remained unpaired. Study-wide results and limits: There was a bias toward anti-spike CD8 responses in VDJdb matching, which missed private and CD4 specificities.

The TCR library protocol attached unique molecular identifiers to the individual cDNA molecules. Each CDR3 protein gets one entry after TCRdb re-called the 5' RACE reads with MiXCR. The data show approximately 50,000 distinct CDR3 sequences, 9.3% seen once. The V gene end was trimmed by 2 bases and the J gene end by 0 bases; junction bases not matched to a gene: 10. The CDR3 covers 19 residues. Germline V CDR1 and CDR2: SGHVS, FNYEAQ. This clonotype was seen repeatedly, ten times or more. What it binds is not known. The chain recombines TRBV7-6 with TRBJ2-4, with 10 nucleotides matching TRBD2. Sequenced: whole blood. The origin of this receptor is an adult who was a healthcare worker with PCR-confirmed SARS-CoV-2 infection or an uninfected control (not recorded which). The CDR3 protein is CASSLRAGGPSTAKNIQYF. The CDR3 region has the DNA TGTGCCAGCAGCTTAAGAGCGGGAGGGCCCTCTACAGCCAAAAACATTCAGTACTTC.